This T cell receptor beta chain was profiled in a study of blood T cells in healthy people across ages. The study isolated at least 6.5 million PBMCs from each sample. Extracted total RNA amounted to at least 5.5 micrograms for each sample. The junction had 7 bases not matched to a gene; V was cut back by 5 bases and J by 5 bases. Germline values: CDR1 SGHDN, CDR2 FVKESK. The CDR3 spans 16 residues. Next came a second PCR, run for about 7 to 12 cycles, which used a sample-barcoded 5' primer along with a J-beta primer mix. TCRdb reprocessed the 5' RACE reads via MiXCR and lists one record per CDR3 protein. The table lists over 1,500,000 distinct CDR3 sequences, roughly two fifths of them singletons.

This receptor was identified in a human donor in good health. Sequenced sample: blood. This rearrangement joins TRBV14 to TRBJ2-1; 12 nucleotides align to TRBD2. The CDR3 sequence is CASSFRLAGDHNEQFF. Written as DNA, the CDR3 is TGTGCCAGCAGCTTTCGACTAGCGGGGGACCACAATGAGCAGTTCTTC.